Listed below are T cell receptor beta chains from one sample, sequenced in a study of vaccination effects on CD4 cells after COVID-19. Here immunoSEQ multiplex PCR was the method, and the copy in TCRdb shows in-frame clones only, minus some. The sample shows around 21,000 clones, 68% of them seen only once. No antigens are known for them. The source material was CD4+ T cells from PBMCs cultured with HCoV-NL63 spike peptides, sampled before COVID-19 vaccination. The receptors shown here come from a human donor who received a COVID-19 vaccine. Each CDR3 is given with its conserved first and last residue. Each record gives: clone size, D gene, V gene, J gene, CDR3 protein, CDR3 DNA. The D gene is left open where the match is weak. Part of the rows lack a size; the others show once, few, many or a class for expanded clones.

.,.,TRBV21-1,TRBJ2-1,CARDRRGYNEQFF,TGTGCCAGAGACAGGAGGGGATACAATGAGCAGTTCTTC
.,.,TRBV2,TRBJ1-5,CASAQGRQPQHF,TGTGCCAGTGCGCAGGGTAGGCAGCCCCAGCATTTT
once,.,TRBV5-1,TRBJ2-1,CASSSRTVGNYNEQFF,TGCGCCAGCAGTTCCCGGACCGTTGGGAATTACAATGAGCAGTTCTTC
.,.,TRBV18,TRBJ1-1,CASSRQDGMNTEAFF,TGTGCCAGCTCACGGCAGGATGGAATGAACACTGAAGCTTTCTTT
.,.,TRBV10-3,TRBJ2-5,CAIRPGHQGGTQYF,TGTGCCATACGACCGGGACACCAGGGAGGTACCCAGTACTTC
.,.,TRBV18,TRBJ1-2,CASSHGFRNYGYTF,TGTGCCAGCTCCCATGGGTTCCGAAACTATGGCTACACCTTC
.,.,TRBV6-4,TRBJ1-5,CASSPEVSQPQHF,TGTGCCAGCAGTCCCGAGGTTAGTCAGCCCCAGCATTTT
few,TRBD2,TRBV3-1/TRBV3-2,TRBJ2-3,CASSQVAGVTDTQYF,TGTGCCAGCAGCCAGGTAGCGGGGGTCACAGATACGCAGTATTTT
few,.,TRBV3-1/TRBV3-2,TRBJ2-2,CASSHRANTGELFF,TGTGCCAGCAGCCACCGTGCGAACACCGGGGAGCTGTTTTTT
.,.,TRBV9,TRBJ1-5,CASSVGAGLRDPQHF,TGTGCCAGCAGCGTAGGAGCGGGCTTGAGAGATCCCCAGCATTTT
.,.,TRBV5-8,TRBJ1-5,CASSWALFKPQHF,TGTGCCAGCAGCTGGGCCCTGTTCAAGCCCCAGCATTTT
few,TRBD1,TRBV6-6,TRBJ1-6,CASSSGTGGNSPLHF,TGTGCCAGCAGTTCGGGGACAGGGGGGAATTCACCCCTCCACTTT
few,.,TRBV2,TRBJ2-7,CASSPPFTYEQYF,TGTGCCAGCAGTCCCCCATTTACCTACGAGCAGTACTTC
.,.,TRBV13,TRBJ2-3,CASSLDLFSDPPSTDTQYF,TGTGCCAGCAGCCTGGACTTGTTTTCAGACCCTCCTAGCACAGATACGCAGTATTTT
.,TRBD2,TRBV11-2,TRBJ2-1,CASSNVGLASPGEQFF,TGTGCCAGCAGCAACGTCGGACTAGCATCCCCGGGCGAGCAGTTCTTC
.,.,TRBV5-1,TRBJ2-2,CASSFRDLGFVGELFF,TGCGCCAGCAGTTTCCGGGACCTAGGGTTTGTCGGGGAGCTGTTTTTT
.,.,TRBV2,TRBJ2-1,CASSVLGVNNEQFF,TGTGCCAGCAGTGTGTTAGGGGTCAACAATGAGCAGTTCTTC
.,.,TRBV5-1,TRBJ2-3,CASYDTSTDTQYF,TGCGCCAGCTACGACACTAGCACAGATACGCAGTATTTT
once,.,TRBV6-5,TRBJ1-2,CASSSQMGYGYTF,TGTGCCAGCAGTTCTCAGATGGGCTATGGCTACACCTTC
.,TRBD2,TRBV20-1,TRBJ2-1,CSASWAGGSESYNEQFF,TGCAGTGCTAGTTGGGCGGGAGGGTCAGAATCCTACAATGAGCAGTTCTTC
.,TRBD2,TRBV7-2,TRBJ2-4,CASSLRGWGLAGGKNIQYF,TGTGCCAGCAGCTTACGGGGTTGGGGACTAGCGGGGGGGAAAAACATTCAGTACTTC
.,TRBD2,TRBV7-9,TRBJ2-1,CASSYERGGLTEQFF,TGTGCCAGCAGCTATGAGCGGGGGGGCTTGACTGAGCAGTTCTTC
.,TRBD2,TRBV6-6,TRBJ2-1,CASSYGGGGNEQFF,TGTGCCAGCAGTTACGGCGGGGGAGGGAATGAGCAGTTCTTC
few,TRBD1,TRBV27,TRBJ2-4,CASTGTGIAKNIQYF,TGTGCCAGCACCGGGACAGGAATAGCCAAAAACATTCAGTACTTC
.,.,TRBV30,TRBJ1-4,CAWSRQVGVNEKLFF,TGTGCCTGGAGCCGACAAGTGGGGGTGAATGAAAAACTGTTTTTT
.,.,TRBV7-8,TRBJ1-2,CASSLQGSNYGYTF,TGTGCCAGCAGCTTACAGGGTTCTAACTATGGCTACACCTTC
.,TRBD1,TRBV5-8,TRBJ2-6,CASRRQGTSGANVLTF,TGTGCCAGCAGGAGACAGGGAACCTCTGGGGCCAACGTCCTGACTTTC
.,.,TRBV21-1,TRBJ2-1,CASSKPSAGGPRNNEQFF,TGTGCCAGCAGCAAGCCTTCTGCGGGAGGGCCGAGGAATAATGAGCAGTTCTTC